The 4 T cell receptor beta chains in this list originate from one sample, sequenced in a study of T cells in Graves' hyperthyroidism and ophthalmopathy. RNA transcripts provided the source from which TCR beta CDR3 regions were amplified. The HTBI primer set was used in a first-round RT-PCR of the TCR CDR3. A single record per CDR3 protein comes from TCRdb applying MiXCR to the multiplex PCR reads. Of around 440,000 distinct CDR3 sequences listed, roughly 14% were seen once; the top ten hold approximately 7.5%. Sequencing was done on a sample of blood. These TCRs come from a woman younger than 30 with Graves' hyperthyroidism.

This clonotype appeared a few times. This chain connects TRBV5-5 to TRBJ2-2; 12 bases map to TRBD2. V trimming: 0 bases; J trimming: 4 bases; junction bases outside the gene matches: 7. The CDR3 length is 18 residues. The V gene's germline CDR1 is SGHKS and CDR2 YYEKEE (reference sequence). The CDR3 coding sequence is TGTGCCAGCAGCTTGGCTGGTGCTAGCGGGGGGGGCACCGGGGAGCTGTTTTTT. Amino acids: CASSLAGASGGGTGELFF.

On this clonotype: A much larger clone differs by one base, so this may be a read error. The genes are TRBV11-1 and TRBJ2-7; 10 bases agree with TRBD1. The CDR3 loop spans 15 amino acids. The germline V gene encodes CDR1 SGHAT and CDR2 FQDESV (reference sequence). For the CDR3, the DNA is TGTGCCAGCAGCCTTGGACAGGGGGTAGTGTACGAGCGGTACTTC. Translation gives CASSLGQGVVYERYF.

This clonotype has a count of ten or more. This rearrangement joins TRBV12-5 to TRBJ2-7, with 9 nucleotides matching TRBD2. Trimming took 0 bases from V and 5 from J; bases not matched to a gene: 20. This CDR3 has 20 residues. Per germline, CDR1 LGHNT and CDR2 FRNRAP. The CDR3 region is CASGLVHCGRACGILNEQYF. The CDR3 DNA reads TGTGCTAGTGGTTTGGTACATTGCGGGAGGGCCTGTGGTATTCTCAACGAGCAGTACTTC.

Comment on this clonotype: A junction end diverges from the germline sequence, so it may reflect a read error. The CDR3 nucleotides are TGCAGTGCTGGACCCGGGGTCGGTGATGGCTGCACCTTC. Amino acid sequence: CSAGPGVGDGCTF. The rearrangement joins TRBV20-1 to TRBJ1-2; D is ambiguous. The CDR3 is 13 residues long. Looked up from germline, CDR1 is DFQATT and CDR2 is SNEGSKA (reference sequence).